The clone carrying this TCR beta chain came up many times. The library gave individual cDNA molecules unique molecular identifiers. Original processing methods: Sample-level TCR yields exhibited a median of approximately 88,000, with a range of roughly 20,000 to 700,000. Each CDR3 protein is one row after TCRdb ran MiXCR on the 5' RACE reads. The authors' filters were not applied to this entry. This table has approximately 150,000 distinct CDR3 sequences, roughly 4% appearing once. Germline assignment: CDR1 MNHEY and CDR2 SVGAGI. There are 17 residues in the CDR3. V was clipped by 5 bases and J by 5 bases; unmatched bases: 12. Before extraction, the whole blood was not fractionated, and total RNA was taken from it. The data are from a study of human T cells and chemical hapten exposure. As for the study in general: Variability of per-sample TCR yields stemmed mainly from small differences in pooled library volume.

The TCR was taken from a female donor in good health. The chain has TRBV6-5 and TRBJ2-4; 10 nucleotides match TRBD2. CDR3: CASSTLPTSGVENIQYF. CDR3 bases: TGTGCCAGCAGTACCCTCCCCACTAGCGGGGTTGAAAACATTCAGTACTTC.